Listed below are T cell receptor beta chains from one sample, sequenced in a study of CD8 T cells in Susac syndrome. One entry per CDR3 protein results from TCRdb running MiXCR on the immunoSEQ multiplex PCR reads. The repertoire holds 150,000 to 160,000 distinct CDR3 sequences, with around 95% as singletons. Sequenced material: CD8+ T cells from PBMCs. The source is a human donor with multiple sclerosis. Both conserved end residues are trimmed from each CDR3. The D gene is left open where the match is weak.

j_call: TRBJ2-7
d_call: -
v_call: TRBV29-1
cdr3_aa: SVLATTYEQY

j_call: TRBJ1-1
d_call: TRBD1
v_call: TRBV15
cdr3_aa: ATGRQGTNTEAF

j_call: TRBJ1-4
d_call: -
v_call: TRBV27
cdr3_aa: ASSSEPGYNEKLF

j_call: TRBJ1-2
d_call: -
v_call: TRBV7-9
cdr3_aa: ASSLGEGIGGYT

j_call: TRBJ2-1
d_call: -
v_call: TRBV20-1
cdr3_aa: SARVTVHEQF

j_call: TRBJ2-2
d_call: -
v_call: TRBV27
cdr3_aa: ASSLIPGELF

j_call: TRBJ1-4
d_call: -
v_call: TRBV20-1
cdr3_aa: SAPLGGEKLF

j_call: TRBJ2-7
d_call: TRBD1
v_call: TRBV5-6
cdr3_aa: ASSYVRGSVEQY

j_call: TRBJ2-1
d_call: -
v_call: TRBV29-1
cdr3_aa: SVVAGNEQF

j_call: TRBJ2-1
d_call: -
v_call: TRBV20-1
cdr3_aa: SARDPASSYNEQF

j_call: TRBJ2-1
d_call: -
v_call: TRBV7-8
cdr3_aa: ASSFYVGSYNEQF

j_call: TRBJ1-1
d_call: -
v_call: TRBV7-8
cdr3_aa: ASSLGSHQGNTEAF

j_call: TRBJ1-1
d_call: -
v_call: TRBV29-1
cdr3_aa: SVGAGETEAF

j_call: TRBJ1-1
d_call: TRBD1
v_call: TRBV30
cdr3_aa: AWSTGENTEAF

j_call: TRBJ2-1
d_call: -
v_call: TRBV12-3/TRBV12-4
cdr3_aa: ASSLGVPNNEQF

j_call: TRBJ2-2
d_call: -
v_call: TRBV29-1
cdr3_aa: SVDTVAPGELF

j_call: TRBJ2-3
d_call: TRBD1
v_call: TRBV3-1
cdr3_aa: ASSGQGNPDTQY

j_call: TRBJ1-1
d_call: -
v_call: TRBV7-9
cdr3_aa: ASSSPGGTEAF

j_call: TRBJ2-7
d_call: TRBD2
v_call: TRBV12-3/TRBV12-4
cdr3_aa: ASSYGLGADYEQY

j_call: TRBJ1-5
d_call: -
v_call: TRBV27
cdr3_aa: ASSLGGSNQPQH

j_call: TRBJ2-5
d_call: TRBD1
v_call: TRBV20-1
cdr3_aa: SAREYGTGTVYYQETQY

j_call: TRBJ1-4
d_call: -
v_call: TRBV15
cdr3_aa: ATSIRRSGEKLF

j_call: TRBJ2-3
d_call: -
v_call: TRBV9
cdr3_aa: ASSVVADTQY

j_call: TRBJ2-5
d_call: TRBD1
v_call: TRBV14
cdr3_aa: ASSPRGGGTGETQY

j_call: TRBJ1-2
d_call: -
v_call: TRBV7-8
cdr3_aa: ASSLVPVDYGYT

j_call: TRBJ2-5
d_call: -
v_call: TRBV29-1
cdr3_aa: SVEDRAVQETQY

j_call: TRBJ2-1
d_call: TRBD2
v_call: TRBV7-9
cdr3_aa: ASSLGLAGGLSYNEQF

j_call: TRBJ2-1
d_call: TRBD2
v_call: TRBV2
cdr3_aa: ASSEAQGLAPPEQF

j_call: TRBJ1-1
d_call: -
v_call: TRBV6-5
cdr3_aa: ASSVTGTWNTEAF

j_call: TRBJ2-5
d_call: TRBD2
v_call: TRBV30
cdr3_aa: AAGLAGGWQETQY

j_call: TRBJ2-7
d_call: -
v_call: TRBV7-8
cdr3_aa: ASSLGPGKEQY